Given below is one TCR beta chain in context. What it binds is not known. This record comes from a study of T-cell reconstitution after alpha-beta-depleted transplantation in children. General study results and limits: Fresh T-cell production supplied most of the T-cell counts and diversity seen one year after transplant. The origin of high day-60 TCRbeta diversity in some patients lay in surviving recipient T cells and thymic progenitors.

This sample's TCRbeta library carried unique molecular identifier barcodes. Using its own MiXCR run on the PCR reads, TCRdb lists one record per CDR3 protein. The sample records fewer than 350,000 distinct CDR3 sequences, roughly 8.2% being singletons. Germline CDR1 SGDLS, CDR2 YYNGEE. After removal of 3 bases from V and 5 bases from J, the junction contained 6 bases not matched to a gene. The CDR3 totals 14 residues. This TCR was sampled from a female patient between 2 and 10 years old who had a stem cell transplant for Fanconi anemia, so the T cells may come from the graft donor. This chain uses TRBV9 with TRBJ1-1, with 8 bases aligning to TRBD1. Source: peripheral blood, taken 360 days after TCRalphabeta/CD19-depleted stem cell transplant. The CDR3 nucleotides are TGTGCCAGCAGCGCTCAGGGGGCGGCGACTGAAGCTTTCTTT. It translates to CASSAQGAATEAFF.